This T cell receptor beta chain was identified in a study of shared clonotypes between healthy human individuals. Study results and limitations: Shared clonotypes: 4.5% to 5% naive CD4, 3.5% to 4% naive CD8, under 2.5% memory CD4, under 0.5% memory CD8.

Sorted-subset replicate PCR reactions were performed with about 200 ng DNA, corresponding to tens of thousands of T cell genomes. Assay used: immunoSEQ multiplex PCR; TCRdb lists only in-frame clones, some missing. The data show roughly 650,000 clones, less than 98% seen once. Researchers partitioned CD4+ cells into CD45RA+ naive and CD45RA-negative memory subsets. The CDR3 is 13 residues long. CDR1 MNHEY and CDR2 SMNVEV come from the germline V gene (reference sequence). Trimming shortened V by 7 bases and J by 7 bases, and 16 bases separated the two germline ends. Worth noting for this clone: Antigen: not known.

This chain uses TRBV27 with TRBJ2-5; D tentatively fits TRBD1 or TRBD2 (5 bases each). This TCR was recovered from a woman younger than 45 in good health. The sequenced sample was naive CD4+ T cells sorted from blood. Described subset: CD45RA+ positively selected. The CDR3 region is CASNQVGARTQYF. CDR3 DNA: TGTGCCAGCAACCAAGTCGGGGCGCGGACCCAGTACTTC.